This is a list of T cell receptor beta chains from one sample in a study of T cell repertoires in cytomegalovirus infection. In TCRdb, the reads were re-called with MiXCR into one record per CDR3 protein. This sample has about 260,000 distinct CDR3 sequences, with roughly an eighth found just once. Sequencing was performed on PBMCs. Receptor source: a human donor in good health (CMV status not recorded). Some clones in this sample may be carry-over from other donors' samples. The CDR3 runs from the conserved cysteine through the conserved F or W. Fields, in order: V gene, clone size, D gene, J gene, CDR3 DNA, CDR3 protein. A D gene is named only where the DNA matches it firmly. For some rows the clone size is stated as once, few or many, or as a class when expanded; others skip it.

TRBV7-8	many	TRBD2	TRBJ2-3	TGTGCCAGCAGCGCTTCCGGGACTAGCCGAAGCGGGTATTTT	CASSASGTSRSGYF
TRBV19	NA	TRBD1	TRBJ2-1	TGTGCCAGTAGTCAACGGACAGGGGTATCCTACAATGAGCAGTTCTTC	CASSQRTGVSYNEQFF
TRBV7-2	many	NA	TRBJ1-5	TGTGCCAGCAGCCCATGGGGGACGGCCAATCAGCCCCAGCATTTT	CASSPWGTANQPQHF
TRBV28	many	NA	TRBJ2-7	TGTGCCAGCCAGACTCTAGGGCCCCACGAGCAGTACTTC	CASQTLGPHEQYF
TRBV15	NA	NA	TRBJ1-5	TGTGCCACCAGCAGAGATTCGGGGCAGCCCCAGCATTTT	CATSRDSGQPQHF
TRBV7-2	many	NA	TRBJ2-5	TGTGCCAGCAGCTTAGTCGGGGTCGGACTCCGGGGGACCCAGTACTTC	CASSLVGVGLRGTQYF
TRBV7-8	many	NA	TRBJ1-5	TGTGCCAGCAGCTTAGTACGGACGCGGGCTCAGCCCCAGCATTTT	CASSLVRTRAQPQHF
TRBV20-1	NA	NA	TRBJ2-7	TGCAGTGCCCGAATTACAGGGAGGGAGCAGTACTTC	CSARITGREQYF
TRBV6-5	many	NA	TRBJ1-5	TGTGCCAGCAGGTCAGGAGCCGATTTCAATCAGCCCCAGCATTTT	CASRSGADFNQPQHF
TRBV7-6	NA	NA	TRBJ2-1	TGTGCTAGCAGCTCAGACGTTGGTCTCGGTGAGCAGTTCTTC	CASSSDVGLGEQFF
TRBV3-1	NA	NA	TRBJ2-1	TGTGCCAGCAGCCAAGGAGTCCTCGCCAAAAACATTCAGTTCTTC	CASSQGVLAKNIQFF
TRBV9	few	TRBD1	TRBJ2-3	TGTGCCAGCAGCGAGGGGTGGACAGGTACGACAGATACGCAGTATTTT	CASSEGWTGTTDTQYF
TRBV28	many	TRBD2	TRBJ2-5	TGTGCCAGCAGTCAGACCCTAGCGGGAGGGGGAGAGACCCAGTACTTC	CASSQTLAGGGETQYF
TRBV11-3	many	NA	TRBJ2-7	TGTGCCAGCAGCCCAAGTGGACAGACCTACGAGCAGTACTTC	CASSPSGQTYEQYF
TRBV24-1	NA	NA	TRBJ2-2	TGTGCCACCAGTGATGGACTCAAGGGCGGGGAGCTGTTTTTT	CATSDGLKGGELFF
TRBV19	many	TRBD1	TRBJ2-7	TGTGCCAGTTTATCAGGGGGTGGTCAGTACTTC	CASLSGGGQYF
TRBV25-1	many	TRBD1	TRBJ2-2	TGTGCCAGCAGGGGACAGGGGTACACCGGGGAGCTGTTTTTT	CASRGQGYTGELFF
TRBV7-2	many	TRBD2	TRBJ2-1	TGTGCCAGCAGCACAACGCGCGGGACTAGCGGTGAGCAGTTCTTC	CASSTTRGTSGEQFF
TRBV7-2	many	NA	TRBJ2-2	TGTGCCAGCAGCTTCGGGATGAACACCGGGGAGCTGTTTTTT	CASSFGMNTGELFF
TRBV7-3	NA	NA	TRBJ2-3	TGTGCCAGCAGCTCGACTACGAGAGATACGCAGTATTTT	CASSSTTRDTQYF
TRBV20-1	NA	NA	TRBJ1-3	TGCAGTGCCCGGGTTTCAAATTCTGGAAACACCATATATTTT	CSARVSNSGNTIYF
TRBV5-1	NA	NA	TRBJ2-3	TGCGCCAGCAGCTCGGCAGGGGGGGACACAGATACGCAGTATTTT	CASSSAGGDTDTQYF
TRBV4-3	NA	TRBD2	TRBJ2-1	TGCGCCAGCAGCCAACGTAGCGGGGTTAGCTCCTACAATGAGCAGTTCTTC	CASSQRSGVSSYNEQFF
TRBV5-4	NA	TRBD2	TRBJ2-5	TGTGCCAGCAGCTTGGTTGGCGCCGGGAGGCAAGAGACCCAGTACTTC	CASSLVGAGRQETQYF
TRBV6-5	few	TRBD2	TRBJ2-5	TGTGCCAGCGTAGCGGGGGAGACCCAGTACTTC	CASVAGETQYF
TRBV29-1	few	NA	TRBJ2-3	TGCAGCGTTTCTCGAGGTGTCACAGATACGCAGTATTTT	CSVSRGVTDTQYF
TRBV5-1	few	NA	TRBJ2-7	TGCGCCAGCCACCGGGACCCGGCCTCCTACGAGCAGTACTTC	CASHRDPASYEQYF
TRBV7-2	many	TRBD2	TRBJ2-7	TGTGCCAGCAGCCCAGCGGGGACTAGCGCTATCTACGAGCAGTACTTC	CASSPAGTSAIYEQYF
TRBV20-1	few	NA	TRBJ2-7	TGCAGTGCTAGAGATCCCACAGGGCCTGGTGAGCAGTACTTC	CSARDPTGPGEQYF
TRBV7-7	many	NA	TRBJ2-1	TGTGCCAGCAGCGAGGGGGGATCCTACAATGAGCAGTTCTTC	CASSEGGSYNEQFF